These 2 T cell receptor beta chains originate from one sample sequenced in a study of early T cells in non-severe SARS-CoV-2 infection. MiXCR was run by TCRdb on the 5' RACE reads, yielding one entry per CDR3 protein. The sample contains roughly 32,000 distinct CDR3 sequences, roughly 9.2% of which appear only once. What was sequenced was whole blood. The receptors derive from an adult who was a healthcare worker with PCR-confirmed SARS-CoV-2 infection or an uninfected control (not recorded which).

The CDR3 loop reads CAWSPGTYGANVLTF. CDR3 sequence (DNA): TGTGCCTGGAGTCCTGGGACGTATGGGGCCAACGTCCTGACTTTC. This chain connects TRBV30 to TRBJ2-6; D assignment may be TRBD1 or TRBD2 (5 bases each). CDR1 GTSNPN and CDR2 SVGIG come from the germline V gene (reference sequence). The CDR3 covers 15 residues. V lost 2 bases and J lost 3, with 11 bases in between.

The chain links TRBV24-1 to TRBJ2-1; D is undetermined. CDR3 size: 18 residues. V was cut by 3 bases and J by 5 bases, with 22 bases left in between. Looked up from germline, CDR1 is KGHDR and CDR2 is SFDVKD. Written as DNA, the CDR3 is TGTGCCACCAGTGATCCCCGAGTAGAGGTCGTCGGCAACAATGAGCAGTTCTTC. Translation gives CATSDPRVEVVGNNEQFF.